One sample yielded the 20 T cell receptor beta chains listed below, sequenced in a study of shared clonotypes between healthy human individuals. Profiled with immunoSEQ multiplex PCR; TCRdb holds only in-frame clones, not every one. The sample holds some 2,100,000 clones, approximately 94% seen once. Selected positively for CCR7 and CD45RO-negative, naive CD8 cells excluded terminally differentiated effector memory CD45RA+ cells. Sequencing input: naive CD8+ T cells from PBMCs. These receptors came from a man in his late teens or twenties in good health. Some clones in this sample may be carry-over from other donors' samples.

The chain uses TRBV18 and TRBJ2-1; 10 bases map to TRBD1. The CDR3 runs to 14 residues. V gave up 3 bases and J gave up 6 bases; unmatched junction bases: 2. Per the germline V gene, CDR1 is KGHSH and CDR2 is LQKENI. Here the CDR3 reads CASSPDRGVNEQFF. The CDR3 DNA is TGTGCCAGCTCACCGGACAGGGGGGTCAATGAGCAGTTCTTC.

Here the CDR3 DNA reads TGTGCCAGCAGTGATTACCGGCCCTTAGTTGAGGAGCAGTACTTC. Translating it yields CASSDYRPLVEEQYF. The chain employs TRBV6-1 and TRBJ2-7; no definite D call. The V gene's germline CDR1 is MNHNS and CDR2 SASEGT. V lost 3 bases, J lost 7 bases, and 19 bases lay in between. There are 15 residues in the CDR3.

The CDR3 coding sequence is TGTGCCAGCAGTCTGGGCCTAAGGAACACCATATATTTT. It yields the protein CASSLGLRNTIYF. V gene TRBV28 combines with J gene TRBJ1-3; D remains ambiguous. Between the trimmed V and J ends, which lost 5 bases and 7 bases, there was a span of 12 bases. This CDR3 is built from 13 residues. Germline assignment: CDR1 MDHEN and CDR2 SYDVKM. The variable domain in full, completed from reference TRBV28 and TRBJ1-3, reads DVKVTQSSRYLVKRTGEKVFLECVQDMDHENMFWYRQDPGLGLRLIYFSYDVKMKEKGDIPEGYSVSREKKERFSLILESASTNQTSMYLCASSLGLRNTIYFGEGSWLTVV.

The chain couples TRBV10-3 to TRBJ2-3; 10 bases are shared with TRBD1. Germline CDR1 ENHRY, CDR2 SYGVKD. The CDR3 has 17 amino acids. Trimming cost V 4 bases and J 7 bases; bases outside gene matches: 14. CDR3 sequence (DNA): TGTGCCATCAGTGTTGTGACAGGGGGCTCCGTTGGGAATACGCAGTATTTT. This sequence encodes CAISVVTGGSVGNTQYF.

This sequence joins TRBV11-2 and TRBJ1-1; 11 nucleotides match TRBD1. CDR3 size: 17 residues. Germline V gene data show CDR1 as SGHAT and CDR2 as FQNNGV. V was clipped by 3 bases and J by 7 bases; unmatched bases: 13. In nucleotides, the CDR3 is TGTGCCAGCAGCTTGTTCCTGGACAGGGGGCAGCTGGGTGAAGCTTTCTTT. Encoded protein: CASSLFLDRGQLGEAFF.

This rearrangement joins TRBV5-5 to TRBJ2-3, with 7 bases matching TRBD1. Germline V gene sequence: CDR1 SGHKS, CDR2 YYEKEE (reference sequence). CDR3 length equals 16 residues. Trimming at V came to 1 base and at J to 0 bases, leaving 5 bases not matched to a gene. In nucleotides, the CDR3 is TGTGCCAGCAGCTTGTCGCAGGGGGATAGCACAGATACGCAGTATTTT. Amino acids: CASSLSQGDSTDTQYF.

The chain employs TRBV6-1 and TRBJ2-6; 7 bases map to TRBD1. This CDR3 has 19 amino acids. The ends lost 3 bases at V and 4 bases at J; junction bases unmatched: 15. CDR1 is MNHNS, CDR2 SASEGT, per germline. The CDR3 region is CASSDHRQGTPGGANVLTF. CDR3 sequence (DNA): TGTGCCAGCAGTGACCACAGACAGGGCACACCGGGGGGGGCCAACGTCCTGACTTTC.

V is TRBV11-2 and J is TRBJ2-1, with D tentatively TRBD1 (5 bases). CDR1 and CDR2 from the germline V gene are SGHAT and FQNNGV. V gave up 1 base and J gave up 8 bases, with 12 bases separating them. The CDR3 contains 14 residues. This CDR3 is CASSLVAGPHEQFF. As DNA, the CDR3 is TGTGCCAGCAGCTTAGTGGCAGGGCCCCATGAGCAGTTCTTC.

Concerning this clone itself: The same CDR3 is also encoded by other DNA sequences in this sample. The rearrangement joins TRBV19 to TRBJ2-5, with 7 bases identical to TRBD1. The CDR3 length is 13 residues. The germline gives CDR1 LNHDA, CDR2 SQIVND (reference sequence). Germline trimming cut 6 bases from V and 3 bases from J; bases unmatched to any gene: 4. The CDR3 nucleotides read TGTGCCAGTAGCGTAGACAGGGAAGAGACCCAGTACTTC. It yields the protein CASSVDREETQYF.

The chain links TRBV27 to TRBJ2-7; TRBD1 or TRBD2 may be the D gene (7 bases each). The CDR3 is 16 amino acids. Trimming removed 2 bases at V and 2 bases at J, with 16 bases between. From germline, CDR1 is MNHEY and CDR2 SMNVEV (reference sequence). CDR3: CASSLAPGGVPYEQYF. The CDR3 region has the DNA TGTGCCAGCAGTTTAGCCCCAGGGGGGGTCCCCTACGAGCAGTACTTC.

This clone was counted only a few times. This chain uses TRBV20-1 with TRBJ1-1; the D is unclear. The ends were cut back, 5 bases at V and 4 bases at J, with 5 bases in the middle. The V gene's germline CDR1 is DFQATT and CDR2 SNEGSKA (reference sequence). The CDR3 totals 10 residues. In DNA form, the CDR3 reads TGCAGTGCTCCGCTCACTGAAGCTTTCTTT. This sequence encodes CSAPLTEAFF.

The rearrangement joins TRBV11-3 to TRBJ2-1; 11 bases fit TRBD2. In germline, CDR1 is SGHNT, CDR2 YENEEA. The CDR3 extends over 16 amino acids. V dropped 4 bases and J dropped 6; count of bases not matched to a gene: 8. In DNA form, the CDR3 reads TGTGCCAGCAGCTCGAAAGACACTAGCGGGAGCAATGAGCAGTTCTTC. Its protein product is CASSSKDTSGSNEQFF.

This clone was recorded only once. This rearrangement joins TRBV15 to TRBJ2-7, with D perhaps TRBD1 (6 bases). From germline, CDR1 is LNHNV and CDR2 YYDKDF (reference sequence). Between the trimmed V and J ends, which lost 10 bases and 5 bases, there was a span of 30 bases. The CDR3 runs 17 residues. CDR3 sequence (DNA): TGTGCCAAACCGGACCCCCCGGCCCTGACAGGCTGCCACGAGCAGTACTTC. It encodes CAKPDPPALTGCHEQYF.

J is TRBJ2-7 and V is TRBV27, with 8 bases aligning to TRBD2. The germline V gene encodes CDR1 MNHEY and CDR2 SMNVEV (reference sequence). CDR3 size: 15 residues. V was pared by 5 bases and J by 3 bases, with 9 bases of the junction left unmatched. CDR3 amino acids: CASSTTSGGIYEQYF. CDR3 sequence (DNA): TGTGCCAGCAGTACTACTAGCGGAGGGATCTACGAGCAGTACTTC.

This chain uses TRBV7-9 with TRBJ2-1, with 13 bases identical to TRBD2. The germline V gene encodes CDR1 SEHNR and CDR2 FQNEAQ (reference sequence). V trimming: 8 bases; J trimming: 1 base; junction bases outside the gene matches: 5. This CDR3 spans 16 amino acids. The CDR3: CASWTSGSKSYNEQFF. CDR3 coding DNA: TGTGCCAGCTGGACTAGCGGGAGTAAATCCTACAATGAGCAGTTCTTC.

The genes are TRBV6-5 and TRBJ2-2; 7 bases line up with TRBD1. The CDR3 consists of 14 residues. The V gene's germline CDR1 is MNHEY and CDR2 SVGAGI. The V gene end was trimmed by 5 bases and the J gene end by 6 bases; junction bases not matched to a gene: 6. The CDR3 spells CASSATGRAGELFF. The CDR3 DNA follows: TGTGCCAGCAGTGCGACAGGGCGCGCCGGGGAGCTGTTTTTT.

The chain has TRBV9 and TRBJ2-1; 8 bases agree with TRBD2. J gave up 3 bases and V 4 bases, and 6 bases lay outside the gene matches. The CDR3 sequence is 15 residues long. Germline V lookup: CDR1 SGDLS, CDR2 YYNGEE. CDR3 nucleotides: TGTGCCAGCAGCCCCAGCGGGAGCCTCTACAATGAGCAGTTCTTC. Its protein is CASSPSGSLYNEQFF.

The rearrangement uses TRBV4-1 and TRBJ2-2; D perhaps matches TRBD2 (5 bases). The CDR3 runs to 17 residues. The germline V gene encodes CDR1 MGHRA and CDR2 YSYEKL. With 4 bases removed from V and 2 bases from J, the gap between germline ends came to 17 bases. The CDR3 protein is CASSPQGAGLNTGELFF. The CDR3 DNA follows: TGCGCCAGCAGCCCTCAAGGCGCAGGACTTAACACCGGGGAGCTGTTTTTT.

The rearrangement joins TRBV27 to TRBJ1-4; a weak D match, TRBD1 (5 bases). Trimming shortened V by 8 bases and J by 8 bases, and 12 bases separated the two germline ends. The CDR3 covers 12 residues. Germline V gene lookup returns CDR1 MNHEY and CDR2 SMNVEV (reference sequence). CDR3 in amino acids: CASGPGLEKLFF. The CDR3 DNA sequence: TGTGCCAGCGGCCCGGGACTCGAAAAACTGTTTTTT. Based on the CDR3 plus reference TRBV27 and TRBJ1-4, the full variable domain is EAQVTQNPRYLITVTGKKLTVTCSQNMNHEYMSWYRQDPGLGLRQIYYSMNVEVTDKGDVPEGYKVSRKEKRNFPLILESPSPNQTSLYFCASGPGLEKLFFGSGTQLSVL.

This clone was seen just once. This chain connects TRBV4-1 to TRBJ2-7; D remains unclear. V was shortened by 1 base and J by 6 bases, with 16 bases between the two germline ends. The CDR3 totals 15 residues. In germline, CDR1 is MGHRA, CDR2 YSYEKL. The CDR3 DNA is TGCGCCAGCAGCCAAGTATCAAGGCCTGGCGGCGAGCAGTACTTC. Translation gives CASSQVSRPGGEQYF.